The 25 T cell receptor beta chains presented below share a single source sample, sequenced in a study of regulatory T cells in long-lasting Graves disease. Documented time point: newly diagnosed GD, antithyroid drugs for less than 3 months. PBMC RNA served as the TCR library source. iRepertoire HTBI primers and Arm-PCR of CDR3 regions built TCR beta libraries. TCRdb recomputed calls from the multiplex PCR reads with MiXCR, one row per CDR3 protein. The sample lists 350,000 to 450,000 distinct CDR3 sequences; about 16% were seen once. These data were likewise used in another study, on T cells in Graves' hyperthyroidism and ophthalmopathy.

Sample: peripheral blood mononuclear cells (PBMCs), taken at new diagnosis, from a patient treated with antithyroid drugs. These receptors were collected from a woman aged 25-40 years with Graves disease.

The rearrangement uses TRBV25-1 and TRBJ2-5; no firm D call. Germline V CDR1 and CDR2: MGHDK, SYGVNS. The CDR3 extends over 11 amino acids. The V gene lost 3 bases and the J gene lost 4 bases, with 3 bases spanning the gap. The CDR3 reads CASSDVETQYF. In DNA form, the CDR3 reads TGTGCCAGCAGTGATGTAGAGACCCAGTACTTC.

The V call is TRBV7-3, the J call TRBJ1-2, with 7 nucleotides matching TRBD1. This CDR3 region has 18 residues. J gave up 0 bases and V 2 bases, and 12 bases lay outside the gene matches. The germline V gene has CDR1 SGHTA and CDR2 FQGTGA. The CDR3 coding sequence is TGTGCCAGCAGCTTAGGAAACAGGGGTTCGAAAGCTAACTATGGCTACACCTTC. Its protein is CASSLGNRGSKANYGYTF.

Concerning this clonotype itself: With a much larger clone just one base away, this may be a read error. J is TRBJ2-5 and V is TRBV3-1, with D perhaps assigned TRBD1 or TRBD2 (5 bases each). The CDR3 is 16 residues long. Germline CDR1 LGHDT, CDR2 YNNKEL (reference sequence). With 2 bases removed from V and 11 bases from J, the gap between germline ends came to 24 bases. CDR3 nucleotides: TGTGCCAGCAGCCAACCAGGGACCGCCGGGGCCAATGAGCAGTACTTC. Translated: CASSQPGTAGANEQYF.

On this clonotype: One base away lies a much larger clone, so this may be a sequencing read error. As the CDR3 is not closed by the conserved phenylalanine or tryptophan, this likely results from a read error. The chain links TRBV10-1 to TRBJ2-3; possible D gene TRBD1, 6 bases. Trimming took 0 bases from V and 1 from J, leaving 23 bases between them. The CDR3 length is 20 residues. Germline V gives CDR1 WNHNN, CDR2 SYGVQD (reference sequence). The CDR3 nucleotides are TGCGCCAGCAGTGAGTCGCCAGGGGTTGCGGCCCGCCCTCGCACAGATACGCAGTATTCT. Translation: CASSESPGVAARPRTDTQYS.

The table lists this clonotype with a few counts. The V and J genes are TRBV24-1 and TRBJ1-1; 12 nucleotides match TRBD1. CDR1 KGHDR and CDR2 SFDVKD come from the germline V gene. This CDR3 spans 15 amino acids. Trimming removed 3 bases from V and 6 bases from J; junction bases left unmatched: 4. CDR3 loop: CATSDGTGGRAEAFF. In DNA, the CDR3 is TGTGCCACCAGTGATGGGACAGGGGGCCGGGCTGAAGCTTTCTTT.

V is TRBV5-1 and J is TRBJ1-4; D gene unclear. Germline assignment: CDR1 SGHRS and CDR2 YFSETQ. V gave up 2 bases and J gave up 4 bases, with 6 bases separating them. CDR3 length equals 13 residues. The CDR3 DNA sequence: TGCGCCAGCAGCTTAAGGGATAATGAAAAACTGTTTTTT. As protein: CASSLRDNEKLFF.

This clonotype appeared a few times. An end of the junction differs from the germline gene, which may be a read error. This chain connects TRBV20-1 to TRBJ2-5; 9 nucleotides match TRBD2. This CDR3 is built from 9 residues. Germline CDR1 DFQATT, CDR2 SNEGSKA (reference sequence). The CDR3, as DNA: TGCAGTTCCCGCGAGACTAGCGGATTC. The encoded protein is CSSRETSGF.

This clonotype has ten or more counts. The chain couples TRBV2 to TRBJ1-5; 10 positions match TRBD1. This CDR3 has 14 residues. Unmatched junction bases numbered 3, after V lost 6 bases and J lost 4 bases. Germline CDR1 reads SNHLY; CDR2 reads FYNNEI. CDR3 amino acids: CASSRDRGNQPQHF. CDR3 sequence (DNA): TGTGCCAGCAGCCGGGACAGGGGTAATCAGCCCCAGCATTTT.

The chain links TRBV6-5 to TRBJ2-7; 10 nucleotides match TRBD2. Losses at the gene ends were 0 bases for V and 3 bases for J; bases not matched to a gene: 8. CDR1 and CDR2 (germline): MNHEY, SVGAGI. The CDR3 totals 17 residues. CDR3 sequence: CASSYSGGGLAVYEQYF. As DNA, the CDR3 is TGTGCCAGCAGTTACTCAGGGGGCGGACTAGCGGTCTACGAGCAGTACTTC.

The table lists this clonotype with many counts. The J gene is TRBJ2-4, the V gene TRBV24-1; 8 nucleotides match TRBD1. The J segment lost 5 bases and the V segment lost 9 bases, leaving 11 bases of the junction unmatched. The CDR3 covers 15 residues. The germline CDR1 and CDR2 sequences are KGHDR and SFDVKD. The CDR3 here is CATSTGGDLENIQYF. CDR3 bases: TGTGCCACCTCCACAGGGGGAGACCTTGAAAACATTCAGTACTTC.

The sample holds a few counts of this clonotype. The rearrangement joins TRBV27 to TRBJ2-1, with a weak D call TRBD2 (5 bases). This CDR3 has 15 amino acids. Looked up from germline, CDR1 is MNHEY and CDR2 is SMNVEV (reference sequence). The germline V and J ends were trimmed by 8 bases and 2 bases, with 16 bases remaining between them. CDR3 bases: TGTGCCAGCTCGTCGCTGTGGGGAGCCTACAATGAGCAGTTCTTC. Protein: CASSSLWGAYNEQFF.

This clonotype was detected many times. The chain is built from TRBV20-1 and TRBJ2-3; TRBD2 matches 8 bases. Germline lookup yields CDR1 DFQATT and CDR2 SNEGSKA (reference sequence). This CDR3 comprises 12 residues. V gave up 5 bases and J gave up 4 bases; unmatched junction bases: 2. In nucleotides, the CDR3 is TGCAGTGCTGGAGCGGGAGCAGATACGCAGTATTTT. It is translated as CSAGAGADTQYF.

This clonotype has just a few counts. CDR3 DNA: TGTGCCAGCAGTCACTCTGGCGGGGACACAGATACGCAGTATTTT. Translated, it gives CASSHSGGDTDTQYF. The chain employs TRBV28 and TRBJ2-3, with D possibly matching TRBD2 (6 bases). The CDR3 spans 15 residues. Trimming removed 5 bases from V and 2 bases from J, with 14 bases in between. Germline V gene lookup returns CDR1 MDHEN and CDR2 SYDVKM.

V usage is TRBV5-6 and J usage is TRBJ1-2; D unclear. V lost 3 bases and J 0 bases, leaving 15 bases between the germline ends. The germline CDR1 and CDR2 sequences are SGHDT and YYEEEE. The CDR3 covers 16 residues. The CDR3 spells CASSSLMAPTNYGYTF. For the CDR3, the DNA is TGTGCCAGCAGCTCCCTTATGGCCCCTACTAACTATGGCTACACCTTC.

This clonotype was seen at least ten times. This rearrangement joins TRBV28 to TRBJ1-1; possibly TRBD1 for D (6 bases). Germline CDR1 MDHEN, CDR2 SYDVKM. There are 15 residues in the CDR3. Trimming removed 5 bases from V and 1 base from J, with 14 bases in between. For the CDR3, the DNA is TGTGCCAGCAGTCCACTCACAGGGACGAACACTGAAGCTTTCTTT. Translating gives CASSPLTGTNTEAFF.

This clonotype was observed many times. Here the CDR3 reads CASSFRGASNQPQHF. CDR3 nucleotides: TGTGCCAGCAGCTTCCGCGGGGCTAGCAATCAGCCCCAGCATTTT. This chain joins TRBV6-1 and TRBJ1-5; TRBD1 is a possible D gene (5 bases). The CDR3 sequence is 15 residues long. V was clipped by 6 bases and J by 0 bases, with 12 bases between them. Germline CDR1 and CDR2: MNHNS and SASEGT.

This clonotype appeared a few times. The chain links TRBV30 to TRBJ2-7; perhaps TRBD1 as D (6 bases). This CDR3 comprises 12 residues. Germline V gene sequence: CDR1 GTSNPN, CDR2 SVGIG (reference sequence). Trimming shortened V by 5 bases and J by 5 bases, and 13 bases separated the two germline ends. CDR3 loop: CAWSRGMNEQYF. CDR3 DNA: TGTGCCTGGTCGAGGGGGATGAACGAGCAGTACTTC.

This clonotype was counted ten times or more. The V and J genes are TRBV20-1 and TRBJ1-5; D gene uncertain. Trimming left V 6 bases short and J 1 base short, with 7 bases between. The CDR3 length is 12 residues. CDR1 and CDR2 from the germline V gene are DFQATT and SNEGSKA (reference sequence). The CDR3 region has the DNA TGCAGTGCGACAAAGAGCAATCAGCCCCAGCATTTT. This sequence encodes CSATKSNQPQHF.

Many counts were recorded for this clonotype. The rearrangement links TRBV5-5 to TRBJ2-5; 7 positions agree with TRBD1. Germline lookup yields CDR1 SGHKS and CDR2 YYEKEE (reference sequence). With 5 bases clipped from V and 5 bases from J, the junction kept 9 bases outside the gene matches. The CDR3 totals 14 residues. The CDR3 DNA follows: TGTGCCAGCAGTTTATCTACAGGGGTGGAGACCCAGTACTTC. It codes for CASSLSTGVETQYF.

A few counts support this clonotype. The V gene is TRBV15, the J gene TRBJ1-2; 9 bases fit TRBD1. The CDR3 loop spans 18 amino acids. V trimming: 1 base; J trimming: 0 bases; junction bases outside the gene matches: 9. CDR1 and CDR2 from the germline V gene are LNHNV and YYDKDF (reference sequence). The CDR3 DNA reads as TGTGCCACCAGCAGAGCTAGGGGACAGGGTACCTCTAACTATGGCTACACCTTC. This codes for CATSRARGQGTSNYGYTF.

There are many counts of this clonotype. The chain carries TRBV11-2 and TRBJ2-7; 10 positions match TRBD2. J lost 4 bases, V lost 4 bases, and 10 bases had no gene match. The CDR3 loop spans 16 amino acids. Germline V lookup: CDR1 SGHAT, CDR2 FQNNGV. As DNA, the CDR3 is TGTGCCAGCAGCTCCACCAAGCGGGAGGGCCTGTACGAGCAGTACTTC. Its protein is CASSSTKREGLYEQYF.

V is TRBV5-1 and J is TRBJ1-5, with 10 bases aligning to TRBD1. Germline values: CDR1 SGHRS, CDR2 YFSETQ. This CDR3 region has 15 residues. With V trimmed by 2 bases and J by 6 bases, 5 bases remained unmatched. The CDR3 sequence: CASSFRDRGPQPQHF. The CDR3 DNA reads TGCGCCAGCAGCTTCCGGGACAGGGGTCCTCAGCCCCAGCATTTT.

With regard to this clonotype: A read error is the likely source, as a far larger clone sits one nucleotide away. The chain recombines TRBV10-3 with TRBJ2-1; TRBD2 aligns across 8 bases. Looked up from germline, CDR1 is ENHRY and CDR2 is SYGVKD. V trimming: 2 bases; J trimming: 10 bases; junction bases outside the gene matches: 13. The CDR3 is made up of 16 amino acids. This chain's CDR3 is CAISEPDPGLVYEQFF. In DNA form, the CDR3 reads TGTGCCATCAGTGAGCCCGACCCGGGACTAGTCTACGAGCAGTTCTTC.

The genes are TRBV6-9 and TRBJ1-2, with D maybe TRBD1 (5 bases). Deletions cut 3 bases from V and 2 bases from J, with 22 bases between. This CDR3 spans 18 amino acids. CDR1 MNHGY and CDR2 SVAAGI come from the germline V gene. In DNA, the CDR3 is TGTGCCAGCAGTTACGGGCAGGGAACCGGGACGGTGAACTATGGCTACACCTTC. It codes for CASSYGQGTGTVNYGYTF.

This clonotype is a singleton in its sample. At one end the junction does not follow the germline gene, possibly because of a read error. V and J are TRBV27 and TRBJ2-7; a possible D gene is TRBD1 (8 bases). CDR1 is MNHEY and CDR2 is SMNVEV in the germline V gene (reference sequence). There are 14 residues in the CDR3. The CDR3 loop reads CASPKAQGGRDPIF. The DNA of the CDR3 is TGTGCCAGCCCCAAAGCACAGGGGGGGAGGGACCCGATCTTC.